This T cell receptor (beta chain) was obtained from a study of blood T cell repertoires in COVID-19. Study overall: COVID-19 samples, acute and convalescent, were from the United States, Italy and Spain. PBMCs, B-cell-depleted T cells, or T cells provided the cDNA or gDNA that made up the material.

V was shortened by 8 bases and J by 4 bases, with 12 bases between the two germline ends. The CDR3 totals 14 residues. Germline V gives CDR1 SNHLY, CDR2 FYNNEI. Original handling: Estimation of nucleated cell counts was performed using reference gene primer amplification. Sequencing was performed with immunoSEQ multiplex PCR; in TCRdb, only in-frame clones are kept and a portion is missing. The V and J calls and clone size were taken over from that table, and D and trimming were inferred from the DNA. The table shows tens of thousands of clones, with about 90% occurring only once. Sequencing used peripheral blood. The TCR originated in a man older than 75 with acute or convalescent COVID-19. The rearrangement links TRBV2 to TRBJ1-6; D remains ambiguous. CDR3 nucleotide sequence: TGTGCCAGCCTCAGCGGGTTTTATAATTCACCCCTCCACTTT. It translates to CASLSGFYNSPLHF.